This entry describes one T cell receptor beta chain. Its cognate antigen is unknown. This sample was taken from a study of T cell repertoires in cytomegalovirus infection. Each CDR3 protein is one row after TCRdb ran MiXCR on the reads. Of about 70,000 distinct CDR3 sequences in the sample, 20% to 25% are singletons; the top ten hold roughly two thirds. The J segment lost 5 bases and the V segment lost 3 bases, leaving 5 bases of the junction unmatched. From germline, CDR1 is SEHNR and CDR2 FQNEAQ (reference sequence). The CDR3 is made up of 15 amino acids. The sequence was obtained from a human donor in good health (CMV status not recorded). Some clones in this sample may be carry-over from other donors' samples. The rearrangement links TRBV7-9 to TRBJ1-1; 11 bases fit TRBD1. The sequenced sample was CD8+ T cells from cultured PBMCs, obtained from culture after CMV antigen stimulation. CDR3 region: CASSFVGQGATEAFF. The CDR3 DNA sequence: TGTGCCAGCAGCTTCGTCGGACAGGGGGCTACTGAAGCTTTCTTT.